These T cell receptor beta chains were read from a single sample in a study of blood T cell repertoires in COVID-19. Data came from immunoSEQ multiplex PCR; TCRdb stores just in-frame clones and leaves some out. Of a few hundred thousand clones listed, 89% are singletons. The sample taken for sequencing was peripheral blood. Receptors were obtained from a woman aged 60-70 years with acute or convalescent COVID-19. Both conserved end residues are part of each CDR3. Each record gives: D gene, V gene, J gene, CDR3 protein, CDR3 DNA. A D gene is named only where the DNA matches it firmly.

D: TRBD2; V: TRBV5-5; J: TRBJ2-3; CDR3: CASSLYSGRAVTDTQYF; DNA: TGTGCCAGCAGCCTGTATAGCGGGAGGGCCGTAACAGATACGCAGTATTTT
D: TRBD2; V: TRBV24-1; J: TRBJ2-3; CDR3: CATSDTGLAGVGTDTQYF; DNA: TGTGCCACCAGTGATACCGGACTAGCGGGAGTGGGCACAGATACGCAGTATTTT
D: TRBD2; V: TRBV19; J: TRBJ2-4; CDR3: CASSSTTGREGAKNIQYF; DNA: TGTGCCAGTAGTTCCACGACAGGGCGGGAGGGAGCCAAAAACATTCAGTACTTC
D: TRBD1; V: TRBV4-3; J: TRBJ1-5; CDR3: CASSQETGGIQPQHF; DNA: TGCGCCAGCAGCCAAGAGACAGGGGGTATTCAGCCCCAGCATTTT
D: NA; V: TRBV7-8; J: TRBJ2-7; CDR3: CASSLDSPGYEQYF; DNA: TGTGCCAGCAGCCTTGACTCCCCCGGGTACGAGCAGTACTTC
D: TRBD1; V: TRBV28; J: TRBJ1-5; CDR3: CASSGGGWSNQPQHF; DNA: TGTGCCAGCAGTGGAGGGGGCTGGAGCAATCAGCCCCAGCATTTT
D: TRBD2; V: TRBV19; J: TRBJ2-2; CDR3: CASSIVSGGPNTGELFF; DNA: TGTGCCAGTAGTATAGTTAGCGGGGGCCCTAACACCGGGGAGCTGTTTTTT
D: TRBD2; V: TRBV18; J: TRBJ2-2; CDR3: CASSPGGTLNTGELFF; DNA: TGTGCCAGCTCACCCGGGGGGACTTTGAACACCGGGGAGCTGTTTTTT
D: TRBD1; V: TRBV3-1/TRBV3-2; J: TRBJ2-7; CDR3: CASSPTGGTYEQYF; DNA: TGTGCCAGCAGCCCTACAGGGGGAACATACGAGCAGTACTTC
D: TRBD1; V: TRBV3-1/TRBV3-2; J: TRBJ1-2; CDR3: CASSPIQGAQGYTF; DNA: TGTGCCAGCAGCCCGATACAGGGGGCACAAGGCTACACCTTC
D: NA; V: TRBV6-5; J: TRBJ2-7; CDR3: CASSYETGSYEQYF; DNA: TGTGCCAGCAGTTACGAGACAGGCTCCTACGAGCAGTACTTC
D: NA; V: TRBV19; J: TRBJ2-3; CDR3: CASSKGGAPDTQYF; DNA: TGTGCCAGTAGTAAGGGGGGGGCCCCAGATACGCAGTATTTT
D: NA; V: TRBV5-1; J: TRBJ2-6; CDR3: CASSPRHRVIQSSGANVLTF; DNA: TGCGCCAGCAGCCCCCGGCACAGGGTCATCCAAAGCTCTGGGGCCAACGTCCTGACTTTC
D: NA; V: TRBV19; J: TRBJ1-2; CDR3: CASSIRTARWGYTF; DNA: TGTGCCAGTAGTATTAGGACAGCACGGTGGGGCTACACCTTC
D: TRBD2; V: TRBV7-3; J: TRBJ2-2; CDR3: CASSPRTGGSGELFF; DNA: TGTGCCAGCAGCCCACGTACGGGAGGGTCCGGGGAGCTGTTTTTT
D: NA; V: TRBV5-4; J: TRBJ1-2; CDR3: CASSRTPLDVYYGYTF; DNA: TGTGCCAGCAGCCGGACACCTTTGGACGTCTACTATGGCTACACCTTC